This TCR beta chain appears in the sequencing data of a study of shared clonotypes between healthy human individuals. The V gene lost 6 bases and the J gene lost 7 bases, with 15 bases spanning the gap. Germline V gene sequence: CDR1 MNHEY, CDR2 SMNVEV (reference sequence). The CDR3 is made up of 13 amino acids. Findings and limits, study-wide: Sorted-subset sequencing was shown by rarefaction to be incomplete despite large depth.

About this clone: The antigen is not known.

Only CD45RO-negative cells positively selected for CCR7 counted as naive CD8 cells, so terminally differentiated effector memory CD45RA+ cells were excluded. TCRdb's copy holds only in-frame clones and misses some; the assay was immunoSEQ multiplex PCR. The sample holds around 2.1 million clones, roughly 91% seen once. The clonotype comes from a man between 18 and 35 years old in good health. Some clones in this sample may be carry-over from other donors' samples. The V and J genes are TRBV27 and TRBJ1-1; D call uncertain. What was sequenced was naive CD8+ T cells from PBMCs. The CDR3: CASSPPTGIEAFF. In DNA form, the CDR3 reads TGTGCCAGCAGCCCCCCCACGGGCATTGAAGCTTTCTTT.